The source of this T cell receptor beta chain is a study of T cell changes during pregnancy in multiple sclerosis. CDR1 SGDLS and CDR2 YYNGEE come from the germline V gene. The V segment lost 7 bases and the J segment 4 bases; nucleotides outside the gene matches: 13. This CDR3 contains 15 residues. Only in-frame clones appear in the TCRdb table, and some are missing; sequencing was by immunoSEQ multiplex PCR. The sample shows 25,000 to 30,000 clones, about nine tenths of them seen only once. The chain links TRBV9 to TRBJ2-7; 8 nucleotides align to TRBD2. Sequencing was performed on CD4+ T cells from peripheral blood mononuclear cells, taken in the first trimester of pregnancy. This TCR derives from a female donor in good health, enrolled as a control in a pregnancy study. CDR3 amino acids: CASRTSGRDLYEQYF. The CDR3 DNA reads as TGTGCCAGCCGAACTAGCGGTCGAGACTTGTACGAGCAGTACTTC. Together with reference TRBV9 and TRBJ2-7, the CDR3 gives the full variable domain: DSGVTQTPKHLITATGQRVTLRCSPRSGDLSVYWYQQSLDQGLQFLIQYYNGEERAKGNILERFSAQQFPDLHSELNLSSLELGDSALYFCASRTSGRDLYEQYFGPGTRLTVT.